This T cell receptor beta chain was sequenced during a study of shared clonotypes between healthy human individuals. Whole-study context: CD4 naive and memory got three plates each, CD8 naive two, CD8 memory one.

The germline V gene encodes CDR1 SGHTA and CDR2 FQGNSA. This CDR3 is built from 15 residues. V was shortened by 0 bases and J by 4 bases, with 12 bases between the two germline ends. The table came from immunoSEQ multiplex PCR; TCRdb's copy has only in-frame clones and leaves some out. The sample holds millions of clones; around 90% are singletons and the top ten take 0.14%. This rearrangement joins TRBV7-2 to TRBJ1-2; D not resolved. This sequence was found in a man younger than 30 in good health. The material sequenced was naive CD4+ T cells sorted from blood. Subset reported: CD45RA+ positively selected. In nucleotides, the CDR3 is TGTGCCAGCAGCTTAGCCGGGTCAGCAGTCTATGGCTACACCTTC. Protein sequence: CASSLAGSAVYGYTF.